This section outlines one TCR beta chain sequence together with its context. The target of this receptor is not known. The record has no base qualities; no much larger clone is one base away. Reading from cysteine to phenylalanine, the CDR3 counts 13 amino acids. The only DNA kept is the CDR3, 39 bases in frame from the first base. This specimen comes from a study of shared clonotypes between healthy human individuals (dated by TCRdb to 2018 to 2020). Background for the entire study: The cohort comprised a couple of women and a few men aged 18 to 49 years. Leukapheresis yielded between about 0.9 and 9.5 billion PBMCs per donor. For each donor, CD4 naive and CD4 memory were each run on three plates, CD8 naive on two plates, and CD8 memory on one plate. Blood TCR repertoires of a handful of healthy adults were deeply sequenced to estimate repertoire size and the extent of clonotype sharing between individuals. To increase sequencing depth and limit assay-specific biases, TCR repertoire library preparation and sequencing were carried out by different laboratories using diverse techniques. Findings and caveats that apply to the study as a whole: Pairwise subsampling indicated that sequencing depth was expected to affect the degree of clonotype sharing among donors. Naive subsets generally had larger estimated clonotype richness than memory subsets. Sharing across several donors was observed for 5% to 6.5% of naive CD4, 3% to 3.5% of naive CD8, over 2% of memory CD4, and about 0.38% of memory CD8 clonotypes. Compared with non-shared clonotypes, the clonotypes found in all four sorted-subset donors had higher generation probabilities. Only blood was sampled, and tissue TCR repertoires likely differ from those in blood. Rarefaction of sorted-subset datasets indicated incomplete sequencing despite the large sequencing depth. The small number of donors limited the genetic and exposure-history diversity represented.

The donors were healthy, HIV-negative adults with no recently reported acute infections or vaccinations. Every donor was a Caucasian adult living in Nashville, Tennessee, USA. CD4+ T cells were enriched by magnetic negative selection, after which naive cells were positively selected on CD45RA and the negative fraction was taken as the memory subset. Blood was collected by leukapheresis, and PBMCs were isolated by Ficoll-Histopaque density gradient centrifugation and then cryopreserved in liquid nitrogen vapor phase. Analytical flow cytometry was used to check the purity and quantity of each magnetically sorted T cell population. Each sorted fraction had its genomic DNA isolated and then quantified by UV absorbance on a Nanodrop 2000c. TCR CDR3 regions were amplified from genomic DNA by multiplex PCR using the deep immunoSEQ assay. Extracted genomic DNA from each cell subset was distributed evenly across all wells of several immunoSEQ 96-well plates, and each plate was treated as a replicate. Each replicate PCR for sorted subsets received about 200 ng genomic DNA, equal to roughly 30,000 T cell genomes. The purified libraries were quantified using a Qubit 3.0 fluorometer, sized with a Bioanalyzer 2100, and then quantified again using the KAPA Library Quantification kit. Every immunoSEQ 96-well plate was sequenced on a separate single-read 150-cycle Illumina NextSeq 550 flow cell. In the source study's methods: The immunoSEQ output contained only junctional sequences without quality scores, so filtering could not match that applied to full-length reads. Sequences were annotated with PyIR, a Python wrapper for IgBLAST v1.9, using IMGT germline references to assign V/J genes and CDR3. Reads were removed for weak V/J assignments (E-value above 1e-6), missing CDR3, stop codons, out-of-frame junctions, or ambiguous translated residues. V3J clonotypes were defined by identical inferred V gene, J gene, and CDR3 amino acid sequence. Percentage overlap between repertoires was computed as shared unique clonotypes divided by the size of the smaller repertoire. Richness of each repertoire was evaluated using RTK rarefaction, the Chao1 estimator, and Recon v2.1 estimates of unobserved clonotypes. Generation probabilities for all TCRbeta clonotypes obtained by the gDNA method from four donors were computed using OLGA. TCRdb obtained this table from immuneACCESS and retained in-frame rearrangements with V and J assigned. These tables miss some clones; where compared with another copy, unresolved V genes account for less than half of the shortfall, and the remainder is unexplained. Clone size and the V and J calls come from that table; the DNA yielded D and trimming. Within this sample are some 200,000 clones, with under 80% of them counted one time only. Of the sample, around 10% falls within the top ten clones.

Input material: memory CD4+ T cells sorted from blood. The sample's cell subset or site label, in plain terms: CD45RA-negative fraction. The chain was built from TRBV21-1 and TRBJ1-5. TRBV21-1 is reported as a pseudogene. The TCR was taken from a man younger than 40 in good health. The CDR3 sequence is CASTLEVNQPQHF. The DNA sequence follows: TGTGCCAGCACCCTAGAGGTGAATCAGCCCCAGCATTTT.